The clone carrying this T cell receptor beta chain was observed a single time. Its matching antigen is unknown. Data came from immunoSEQ multiplex PCR; TCRdb stores just in-frame clones and leaves some out. Found here are 90,000 to 150,000 clones, approximately 83% of them singletons; the top ten hold just under 9.5%. These data are taken from a study of T cell responses to AZD1222 COVID-19 vaccine. Background on the study: Second-dose intervals of approximately 4 or approximately 12 weeks were pooled. Study conclusions and caveats: Targeting of unmutated variant regions was reportedly seen in nearly half of spike-specific TCRs. When two AZD1222 doses had been given, Spike-specific TCR breadth and depth rose. Of the AZD1222 recipients, only 5 to 7 were seropositive at baseline.

Trimming removed 7 bases at V and 2 bases at J, with 15 bases between. This CDR3 spans 14 amino acids. Germline-derived CDR1 and CDR2 are MNHEY and SVGAGI. The receptor's source is an adult in good health. The gene calls are TRBV6-5 and TRBJ2-7; D uncertain. Specimen: peripheral blood, collected on day 0 of AZD1222 vaccination. This chain's CDR3 is CASTREQLPYEQYF. The CDR3 DNA is TGTGCCAGCACTAGGGAACAGCTTCCCTACGAGCAGTACTTC.